By its share, the clone carrying this T cell receptor (beta chain) is medium-sized (0.01 to 0.1%). This sample was taken from a study of metastatic and nonmetastatic thyroid tumors. Overall study context: Malignant and benign thyroid patients had repertoires compared in peripheral blood and tumor or nodule tissue.

None of the patients had undergone any treatment ahead of thyroid surgery. Per the original methods: Clinicopathological groups of papillary thyroid cancer showed CDR3 differences that were used to build a distant-metastasis classifier. With MiXCR, TCRdb called clones anew from the PCR reads. None of the V and J calls come from the authors' own analysis; TCRdb made them. The sample lists 20,000 to 25,000 clones; more than 15% were seen once. Sequencing used adjacent normal tissue. The TCR originated in a male donor with papillary thyroid cancer or a benign thyroid nodule (not recorded which). Some clones in this sample may be carry-over from other donors' samples.

In nucleotides, the CDR3 is TGTGCCAGCAGTTCCCTTCATTCCTACGAGCAGTACGTC. This encodes CASSSLHSYEQYV. This sequence joins TRBV6-2 or TRBV6-3 and TRBJ2-7; D uncertain. The V end was cut by 4 bases, the J end by 1 base, with 8 bases between. Germline CDR1 reads MNHEY; CDR2 reads SVGEGT. The CDR3 length is 13 residues.